The clone carrying this TCR beta chain was counted many times. Its antigen is unidentified. These data are taken from a study of T-cell reconstitution after alpha-beta-depleted transplantation in children. Study outcomes and limitations: Surviving recipient T cells and thymic progenitors produced the high day-60 TCRbeta diversity seen in some patients. When one year had passed after transplant, most T-cell counts and diversity came from newly produced T cells.

Unique molecular identifiers were used in preparing the TCRbeta library. A single record per CDR3 protein comes from TCRdb applying MiXCR to the PCR reads. This table has a few hundred thousand distinct CDR3 sequences, under 13% appearing once. The sample consisted of PBMCs, taken before TCRalphabeta/CD19-depleted stem cell transplant. This clonotype originated in a child younger than two with acute myeloid leukemia, due to receive a stem cell transplant.

CDR3 sequence: CASSSPLHF. The CDR3 DNA is TGTGCCAGCAGTTCACCCCTCCACTTT. The chain couples TRBV28 to TRBJ1-6, with unresolved D. Trimming stripped 4 bases from V and 11 bases from J, with 0 bases between. The CDR3 loop spans 9 amino acids. Germline CDR1 and CDR2: MDHEN and SYDVKM.